The 14 T cell receptor beta chains below all came from one sample that was sequenced in a study of T-cell memory formation after mild COVID-19. From the 5' RACE reads, TCRdb called clonotypes with MiXCR, one entry per CDR3 protein. The sample holds hundreds of thousands of distinct CDR3 sequences; roughly 17% are singletons and the top ten take more than 10%. The sequenced material came from PBMCs or a T cell subset sorted from them (not recorded which). Receptors originate from an adult woman who had mild COVID-19 (a few samples of this study predate the infection). Cell type and time point are not known.

This clonotype was picked up a small number of times. V usage is TRBV3-1 and J usage is TRBJ2-1; D possibly corresponds to TRBD2 (6 bases). From germline, CDR1 is LGHDT and CDR2 YNNKEL (reference sequence). The CDR3 is 14 residues long. V was trimmed by 3 bases and J by 7 bases, leaving 13 bases between them. CDR3 sequence reads: CASSQDAGRNEQFF. In DNA, the CDR3 is TGTGCCAGCAGCCAGGACGCGGGGCGGAATGAGCAGTTCTTC.

The chain recombines TRBV25-1 with TRBJ1-2, with no clear D. With 3 bases removed from V and 0 bases from J, the gap between germline ends came to 5 bases. The CDR3 is made up of 13 amino acids. Germline-derived CDR1 and CDR2 are MGHDK and SYGVNS. This CDR3 reads CASSDHPNYGYTF. The DNA for the CDR3 is TGTGCCAGCAGTGACCACCCTAACTATGGCTACACCTTC.

This clonotype was seen many times. The V gene is TRBV4-3, the J gene TRBJ2-3; D assignment may be TRBD1 or TRBD2 (5 bases each). The CDR3 is 16 residues long. CDR1 is LGHNA and CDR2 is YSLEER in the germline V gene. Deletions cut 0 bases from V and 4 bases from J, with 14 bases between. CDR3 amino acids: CASSQDWGRGADTQYF. CDR3 DNA sequence: TGCGCCAGCAGCCAAGATTGGGGGAGAGGTGCAGATACGCAGTATTTT.

The CDR3 bases are TGTGCCAGCAGCCCGACCCCCACGGTCTACGAGCAGTACTTC. Its protein product is CASSPTPTVYEQYF. The V gene is TRBV7-8, the J gene TRBJ2-7, with no clear D. Trimming shortened V by 5 bases and J by 3 bases, and 14 bases separated the two germline ends. Germline CDR1 and CDR2: SGHVS and FQNEAQ. This CDR3 region has 14 residues.

The V call is TRBV3-1, the J call TRBJ2-7; the D gene is possibly TRBD1 (6 bases). V shed 1 base and J shed 1 base, with 14 bases lying between them. Germline V gene data show CDR1 as LGHDT and CDR2 as YNNKEL (reference sequence). This CDR3 is built from 16 residues. CDR3 DNA sequence: TGTGCCAGCAGCCAAGTAGGACAGCTGACGTCCTACGAGCAGTACTTC. It encodes CASSQVGQLTSYEQYF.

The rearrangement joins TRBV15 to TRBJ1-5; D remains unclear. The CDR3 consists of 15 residues. Between the trimmed V and J ends, which lost 0 bases and 0 bases, there was a span of 6 bases. Germline CDR1 and CDR2: LNHNV and YYDKDF (reference sequence). The CDR3 loop reads CATSRDWGSNQPQHF. The CDR3 region has the DNA TGTGCCACCAGCAGAGATTGGGGTAGCAATCAGCCCCAGCATTTT.

This clonotype was seen at least ten times. CDR3 sequence (DNA): TGTGCCAGCAGCTTAAGCGACTACGAGCAGTACTTC. Protein sequence: CASSLSDYEQYF. This chain connects TRBV3-1 to TRBJ2-7; D is unclear. V was clipped by 5 bases and J by 3 bases, with 8 bases between them. Germline V gives CDR1 LGHDT, CDR2 YNNKEL (reference sequence). This CDR3 has 12 amino acids.

This clonotype was counted between two and nine times. The V and J genes are TRBV5-1 and TRBJ1-1, with 8 positions matching TRBD1. Germline CDR1 SGHRS, CDR2 YFSETQ. J lost 8 bases, V lost 2 bases, and 8 bases had no gene match. The CDR3 runs to 14 residues. This CDR3 is CASSLRDRNSEAFF. In nucleotides, the CDR3 is TGCGCCAGCAGCTTAAGGGACAGGAACTCCGAAGCTTTCTTT.

This clonotype showed up just a few times. This rearrangement joins TRBV7-9 to TRBJ1-5; 8 bases align to TRBD1. The length of the CDR3 is 17 residues. J lost 5 bases, V lost 2 bases, and 11 bases had no gene match. In germline, CDR1 is SEHNR, CDR2 FQNEAQ (reference sequence). The CDR3 nucleotides read TGTGCCAGCAGCTTATCGTCAGGGGGCGATGGGGATCAGCCCCAGCATTTT. Translating gives CASSLSSGGDGDQPQHF.

This sequence joins TRBV5-6 and TRBJ1-2; 8 positions agree with TRBD1. V was clipped by 5 bases and J by 5 bases; unmatched bases: 2. CDR3 length: 12 residues. Germline V lookup: CDR1 SGHDT, CDR2 YYEEEE. This chain's CDR3 is CASSDRGYGYTF. In nucleotides, the CDR3 is TGTGCCAGCAGTGACAGGGGATATGGCTACACCTTC.

This chain joins TRBV12-3 or TRBV12-4 and TRBJ2-7; TRBD1 matches 10 bases. This CDR3 comprises 15 residues. After removal of 5 bases from V and 7 bases from J, the junction contained 11 bases not matched to a gene. In DNA form, the CDR3 reads TGTGCCAGCAGTCAGAGACAGGGGGCAGGAGGAGAGCAGTACTTC. It is translated as CASSQRQGAGGEQYF.

This clonotype has a handful of counts. This may come from a read error, since a much larger clone is one base off. This chain uses TRBV7-9 with TRBJ1-1; 11 nucleotides align to TRBD1. Unmatched junction bases numbered 6, after V lost 4 bases and J lost 5 bases. Germline assignment: CDR1 SEHNR and CDR2 FQNEAQ (reference sequence). The CDR3 length is 15 residues. The CDR3 protein is CASSSPGTGGTEAFF. The CDR3 nucleotides are TGTGCCAGCAGCTCCCCCGGGACAGGGGGAACTGAAGCTTTCTTT.

J is TRBJ1-1 and V is TRBV6-5; D gene uncertain. Germline V CDR1 and CDR2: MNHEY, SVGAGI. The CDR3 is made up of 14 amino acids. V dropped 4 bases and J dropped 5 bases, with 14 bases sitting between them. The CDR3 DNA reads TGTGCCAGCAGTTTGACACCCGTTCGAACTGAAGCTTTCTTT. This gives the protein CASSLTPVRTEAFF.

This clonotype was found many times. The V gene is TRBV7-9, the J gene TRBJ2-7; 8 bases fit TRBD1. CDR3 length: 15 residues. The ends lost 7 bases at V and 4 bases at J; junction bases unmatched: 12. CDR1 SEHNR and CDR2 FQNEAQ come from the germline V gene (reference sequence). The CDR3 nucleotides are TGTGCCAGCAACTCTGAGGGCAGGGGGCTTTACGAGCAGTACTTC. Amino acid sequence: CASNSEGRGLYEQYF. The variable domain in full, with the rest retrieved from reference TRBV7-9 and TRBJ2-7, is DTGVSQNPRHKITKRGQNVTFRCDPISEHNRLYWYRQTLGQGPEFLTYFQNEAQLEKSRLLSDRFSAERPKGSFSTLEIQRTEQGDSAMYLCASNSEGRGLYEQYFGPGTRLTVT.